Each of the 25 T cell receptor beta chains below was sequenced from the same sample in a study of blood T cell repertoires in COVID-19. Sequenced by immunoSEQ multiplex PCR; TCRdb stores in-frame clones only, minus some. This sample has some 9,800 clones; roughly 79% occur once, and the top ten carry about two fifths. Sequenced material: peripheral blood. The receptors shown here come from a human donor in a cohort sampled during active COVID-19.

This clone appeared a few times. V is TRBV3-1 (or the pseudogene TRBV3-2) and J is TRBJ2-1; D call uncertain. Deletions cut 3 bases from V and 10 bases from J, with 10 bases between. This CDR3 region has 12 residues. Germline V gene sequence: CDR1 LGHDT, CDR2 YNNKEL (reference sequence). The CDR3 DNA follows: TGTGCCAGCAGCCACGGGTTTGGGGAGCAGTTCTTC. Amino acids: CASSHGFGEQFF.

The rearrangement joins TRBV6-6 to TRBJ1-3; D is possibly TRBD1 (6 bases). V lost 4 bases and J lost 4, with 17 bases in between. Looked up from germline, CDR1 is MNHNY and CDR2 is SVGAGI (reference sequence). The CDR3 length is 16 residues. The CDR3 bases are TGTGCCAGCAGTTCCCCCAGGGGAGTTGGGGGAAACACCATATATTTT. Translated, it gives CASSSPRGVGGNTIYF.

This clone was counted a single time. The rearrangement links TRBV15 to TRBJ2-5, with D possibly TRBD2 on 6 matching bases. V was shortened by 3 bases and J by 6 bases, with 23 bases between the two germline ends. Germline V lookup: CDR1 LNHNV, CDR2 YYDKDF (reference sequence). CDR3 length equals 17 residues. The CDR3 nucleotides read TGTGCCACCAGCAGTCACCACGGGGGACTCGAAGGGAAGACCCAGTACTTC. Its translation is CATSSHHGGLEGKTQYF.

Only one count was recorded for this clone. The genes are TRBV4-1 and TRBJ1-6, with a possible D match to TRBD1 (5 bases). Trimming stripped 0 bases from V and 5 bases from J, with 14 bases between. Germline V CDR1 and CDR2: MGHRA, YSYEKL. This CDR3 comprises 17 residues. CDR3 sequence: CASSQDKGRGDNSPLHF. As DNA, the CDR3 is TGCGCCAGCAGCCAAGATAAGGGGCGGGGAGATAATTCACCCCTCCACTTT.

The V gene is TRBV15, the J gene TRBJ2-2, with no clear D. V lost 8 bases and J lost 7, with 14 bases in between. In germline, CDR1 is LNHNV, CDR2 YYDKDF (reference sequence). The length of the CDR3 is 13 residues. CDR3 residues: CATGALGGGELFF. CDR3 sequence (DNA): TGTGCCACCGGTGCGCTCGGTGGCGGGGAGCTGTTTTTT.

The V gene is TRBV7-2, the J gene TRBJ2-7; TRBD2 is a possible D gene (5 bases). Looked up from germline, CDR1 is SGHTA and CDR2 is FQGNSA. V gave up 3 bases and J gave up 3 bases, with 12 bases separating them. The length of the CDR3 is 14 residues. CDR3: CASSFHGNYYEQYF. The CDR3 bases are TGTGCCAGCAGCTTTCACGGGAATTACTACGAGCAGTACTTC.

The chain employs TRBV7-6 and TRBJ2-7; D remains unclear. Trimming took 4 bases from V and 0 from J, leaving 10 bases between them. Per the germline V gene, CDR1 is SGHVS and CDR2 is FNYEAQ. The CDR3 extends over 14 amino acids. The chain's CDR3 is CASSSRRGSYEQYF. As DNA, the CDR3 is TGTGCCAGCAGCTCCCGGCGAGGCTCCTACGAGCAGTACTTC.

The chain carries TRBV28 and TRBJ2-7; TRBD1 matches at 10 bases. Unmatched junction bases numbered 6, after V lost 5 bases and J lost 5 bases. Germline values: CDR1 MDHEN, CDR2 SYDVKM. The CDR3 spans 14 residues. CDR3 in amino acids: CASSQWTGGNEQYF. CDR3 nucleotides: TGTGCCAGCAGTCAATGGACAGGGGGTAACGAGCAGTACTTC.

This clone was counted only a few times. The CDR3 nucleotides read TGTGCCAGTAGTGCAACAGGGGGGCCGAATCAGCCCCAGCATTTT. This translates into CASSATGGPNQPQHF. The genes are TRBV19 and TRBJ1-5; 8 bases match TRBD1. CDR3 length: 15 residues. The junction had 7 bases not matched to a gene; V was cut back by 5 bases and J by 4 bases. In germline, CDR1 is LNHDA, CDR2 SQIVND (reference sequence).

V gene TRBV2 combines with J gene TRBJ1-5; D not certain. The germline CDR1 and CDR2 sequences are SNHLY and FYNNEI. CDR3 length equals 14 residues. V was clipped by 8 bases and J by 0 bases, with 11 bases between them. The DNA for the CDR3 is TGTGCCAGCGGGTGGGCTTATAGCAATCAGCCCCAGCATTTT. It specifies CASGWAYSNQPQHF.

This chain links TRBV3-1 (or the pseudogene TRBV3-2) with TRBJ2-5, with TRBD2 matching 11 bases. Losses at the gene ends were 3 bases for V and 7 bases for J; bases not matched to a gene: 7. CDR1 is LGHDT and CDR2 is YNNKEL in the germline V gene (reference sequence). CDR3 length equals 15 residues. CDR3 DNA sequence: TGTGCCAGCAGCCAGTCTAGCGGGGGGTCTGTGACCCAGTACTTC. It specifies CASSQSSGGSVTQYF.

The genes are TRBV6-2 or TRBV6-3 and TRBJ2-7, with 9 bases lining up with TRBD1. CDR1 is MNHEY, CDR2 SVGEGT, per germline. V shed 5 bases, J shed 0 bases, and the junction held 5 bases outside the gene matches. This CDR3 region has 15 residues. Here the CDR3 reads CASSTRTGASYEQYF. In nucleotides, the CDR3 is TGTGCCAGCAGTACAAGGACAGGGGCCTCCTACGAGCAGTACTTC.

A few counts support this clone. This rearrangement joins TRBV2 to TRBJ2-7; weak D call: TRBD1 (6 bases). V lost 2 bases and J lost 4, with 12 bases in between. CDR1 and CDR2 (germline): SNHLY, FYNNEI. This CDR3 spans 14 amino acids. CDR3 DNA sequence: TGTGCCAGCAGTGAACAAGGGGGTTGGTACGAGCAGTACTTC. Translation gives CASSEQGGWYEQYF.

The genes are TRBV7-8 and TRBJ1-6; 8 positions agree with TRBD1. This CDR3 is 17 amino acids long. Germline-derived CDR1 and CDR2 are SGHVS and FQNEAQ. With V trimmed by 2 bases and J by 5 bases, 8 bases remained unmatched. The CDR3 DNA reads as TGTGCCAGCAGCTTAACAAGCCAGGGGGCGGATAATTCACCCCTCCACTTT. Amino acids: CASSLTSQGADNSPLHF. Full variable domain (outside the CDR3, taken from reference TRBV7-8 and TRBJ1-6): GAGVSQSPRYKVAKRGQDVALRCDPISGHVSLFWYQQALGQGPEFLTYFQNEAQLDKSGLPSDRFFAERPEGSVSTLKIQRTQQEDSAVYLCASSLTSQGADNSPLHFGNGTRLTVT.

The CDR3 sequence is CASSNTPGGRVTGELFF. The CDR3 DNA reads TGTGCCAGCAGCAATACCCCCGGGGGGCGGGTCACCGGGGAGCTGTTTTTT. J is TRBJ2-2 and V is TRBV21-1; TRBD2, the table's D call, lacks a check against the DNA. TRBV21-1 is shown as a pseudogene. The CDR3 totals 17 residues.

The gene calls are TRBV4-1 and TRBJ1-4; weak D call: TRBD1 (6 bases). The CDR3 spans 16 residues. V was shortened by 2 bases and J by 4 bases, with 14 bases between the two germline ends. Germline V gene lookup returns CDR1 MGHRA and CDR2 YSYEKL. The CDR3 sequence: CASSQYGPGDNEKLFF. For the CDR3, the DNA is TGCGCCAGCAGCCAATACGGCCCAGGGGATAATGAAAAACTGTTTTTT.

In its sample, this clone was seen once. The rearrangement uses TRBV5-1 and TRBJ2-5; 8 nucleotides line up with TRBD1. J lost 2 bases, V lost 4 bases, and 10 bases had no gene match. The CDR3 loop spans 16 amino acids. CDR1 is SGHRS, CDR2 YFSETQ, per germline. DNA for the CDR3: TGCGCCAGCAGCCGAGACAGGGGCCGAGGGCAAGAGACCCAGTACTTC. This encodes CASSRDRGRGQETQYF.

This chain links TRBV28 with TRBJ2-7; D not certain. The CDR3 spans 12 residues. The germline gives CDR1 MDHEN, CDR2 SYDVKM. V was clipped by 4 bases and J by 6 bases, with 10 bases between them. The CDR3 coding sequence is TGTGCCAGCAGTTCCGACTTGGGCGAGCAGTACTTC. Translation: CASSSDLGEQYF.

The chain recombines TRBV10-1 with TRBJ1-1; 8 nucleotides match TRBD1. Germline V gene lookup returns CDR1 WNHNN and CDR2 SYGVQD (reference sequence). Unmatched junction bases numbered 14, after V lost 5 bases and J lost 3 bases. The CDR3 extends over 17 amino acids. For the CDR3, the DNA is TGCGCCAGCAGTCCCGGGACAGGTACTTTGGGGGACACTGAAGCTTTCTTT. It specifies CASSPGTGTLGDTEAFF.

The chain recombines TRBV6-2 or TRBV6-3 with TRBJ1-1; possibly TRBD1 for D (5 bases). In germline, CDR1 is MNHEY, CDR2 SVGEGT. V lost 0 bases to trimming and J lost 4 bases, with 9 bases between them. This CDR3 has 14 amino acids. CDR3 protein: CASSYSLRGTEAFF. DNA of the CDR3: TGTGCCAGCAGTTACTCGTTAAGGGGCACTGAAGCTTTCTTT.

This chain connects TRBV4-3 to TRBJ2-5, with D possibly matching TRBD1 (6 bases). This CDR3 has 15 residues. Between the trimmed V and J ends, which lost 1 base and 4 bases, there was a span of 13 bases. CDR1 is LGHNA and CDR2 is YSLEER in the germline V gene. Here the CDR3 reads CASSQVTGNGETQYF. The CDR3 DNA is TGCGCCAGCAGCCAAGTTACAGGGAATGGAGAGACCCAGTACTTC.

The V gene is TRBV4-1, the J gene TRBJ1-2, with D unclear. The V end was cut by 1 base, the J end by 3 bases, with 18 bases between. CDR1 is MGHRA, CDR2 YSYEKL, per germline. This CDR3 spans 17 amino acids. Here the CDR3 DNA reads TGCGCCAGCAGCCAAGGTATACGGTTTACCGGGTACTATGGCTACACCTTC. Amino acid sequence: CASSQGIRFTGYYGYTF.

The chain links TRBV7-6 to TRBJ2-2, with 7 positions matching TRBD1. CDR1 SGHVS and CDR2 FNYEAQ come from the germline V gene. This CDR3 contains 15 residues. V lost 1 base, J lost 7 bases, and 6 bases stayed unmatched. The CDR3 sequence: CASSLDQQGIGELFF. In DNA, the CDR3 is TGTGCCAGCAGCTTAGACCAACAGGGGATCGGGGAGCTGTTTTTT.

The V gene is TRBV7-7, the J gene TRBJ2-1; D possibly corresponds to TRBD2 (7 bases). Germline V gene sequence: CDR1 SSHAT, CDR2 FNYEAQ (reference sequence). CDR3 length equals 18 residues. Trimming took 5 bases from V and 9 from J, leaving 29 bases between them. The CDR3 protein is CASSPQAGAVGEVGEQFF. CDR3 bases: TGTGCCAGCAGCCCCCAGGCGGGGGCTGTGGGGGAGGTTGGTGAGCAGTTCTTC.

V is TRBV7-6 and J is TRBJ1-3; TRBD1 matches at 8 bases. This CDR3 contains 16 residues. V lost 5 bases to trimming and J lost 7 bases; unmatched junction nucleotides: 13. Germline CDR1 and CDR2: SGHVS and FNYEAQ. CDR3 amino acids: CASSIGTGGQGNTIYF. DNA of the CDR3: TGTGCCAGCAGCATCGGGACAGGCGGGCAAGGGAACACCATATATTTT.